This T cell receptor beta chain was documented in a study of shared clonotypes between healthy human individuals. Regarding the study as a whole: Four donors held approximately 4.6% of naive CD4 clonotypes in common.

Using immunoSEQ multiplex PCR, the repertoire was profiled, and TCRdb retains in-frame clones only, with some absent. Among roughly 2,500,000 clones listed, approximately 93% were seen once. About this clone itself: Its antigen is still unknown. This same CDR3 is encoded by further DNA sequences in the sample.

Germline V gene lookup returns CDR1 MDHEN and CDR2 SYDVKM. The CDR3 has 12 residues. V was trimmed by 6 bases and J by 3 bases, leaving 9 bases between them. The sequenced material came from naive CD4+ T cells from PBMCs. Subset reported: CD45RA+ positively selected. The chain employs TRBV28 and TRBJ2-7; D perhaps matches TRBD1 (6 bases). This TCR was sampled from a man younger than 30 in good health. Some clones in this sample may be carry-over from other donors' samples. The CDR3 sequence is CASRTQGYEQYF. CDR3 nucleotide sequence: TGTGCCAGCAGAACACAGGGCTACGAGCAGTACTTC. Full variable domain (outside the CDR3, taken from reference TRBV28 and TRBJ2-7): DVKVTQSSRYLVKRTGEKVFLECVQDMDHENMFWYRQDPGLGLRLIYFSYDVKMKEKGDIPEGYSVSREKKERFSLILESASTNQTSMYLCASRTQGYEQYFGPGTRLTVT.